A single T cell receptor (beta chain) is shown here with its context. It lacks a known antigen. Per-base qualities were not stored, and no clone one base away is much larger. This sample is drawn from a study of post-analysis software for immune sequencing data (dated by TCRdb to about 2015). With regard to the full study: Disease courses on record covered relapsing-remitting, secondary progressive and progressive-relapsing multiple sclerosis, though some patients had no subtype annotation. The patient repertoires were compared against 11 previously published healthy control repertoires obtained from donors aged about 6 to 28 years. A subset of samples was prepared in parallel using single-end sample barcoding, then pooled and co-amplified after Illumina adapter ligation.

To demonstrate the VDJtools post-analysis software, the study profiled TCR beta repertoires from the peripheral blood of about 13 young patients with multiple sclerosis. The patients with multiple sclerosis were children and adolescents between about 6 and 17 years of age. Libraries were constructed by PCR. The instrument was an Illumina HiSeq 2500. To reduce PCR and sequencing biases, unique molecular identifiers were incorporated into the TCR beta cDNA libraries. About 500,000 cDNA molecules were obtained per 1 to 10 million input T cells, so each molecule approximated one T cell. The patient libraries were prepared and sequenced with the same protocol used for the earlier healthy control dataset. Within a given batch, samples were prepared together, multiplexed and sequenced on the same HiSeq lane. The original pipeline was this. MIGEC handled the raw barcoded reads, throwing out single-read molecular identifier groups before consensus assembly and CDR3 extraction. Clonotype tables were post-analysed with VDJtools, normalizing diversity by down-sampling all datasets to the smallest sample size. To correct batch-related cross-sample contamination, repertoire overlap clustering matched CDR3 amino acid sequences but not nucleotide sequences. TCRdb reran the public reads through fastp at Q25 and MiXCR, keeping productive beta chains. Entries are consolidated by CDR3 protein sequence, retaining the most common genes and DNA. TCRdb, rather than the study authors, made the V and J calls. In this sample the table shows some 700,000 distinct CDR3 sequences, more than 50% of which occur a single time. Of the sample, about 10% is held by the ten largest clones.

What the research found in general, with its limitations: Strong co-clustering of samples prepared in the same batch was shown by direct clustering with F measure, prompting a batch-effect correction. The multiple sclerosis patient group was slightly younger than the control group. Multiple sclerosis patients had significantly lower normalized Chao1 diversity than controls, a result that suggests substantial peripheral T-cell clonal expansion.

The sequenced sample consisted of blood. This sequence was found in a girl under 10 years old with multiple sclerosis.

This receptor carries the CDR3 CASSLGESRSYEQYF. In nucleotides, the sequence is TGCGCCAGCAGCTTGGGGGAAAGTCGCTCCTACGAGCAGTACTTC. Here the chain combines TRBV5-1 and TRBJ2-7; the D segment cannot be called with confidence. Its CDR3 holds 15 amino acids, cysteine through phenylalanine. Just the 45-base CDR3 DNA is kept, in frame starting at base 1. Based on the germline V gene, the CDR1 and CDR2 sequences are SGHRS and YFSETQ. V was cut back by 0 bases and J by 0 bases, leaving a gap of 10 bases between them.